The rows below give T cell receptor beta chains drawn from one sample of a study of blood T cell repertoires in COVID-19. Only in-frame clones appear in the TCRdb table, and some are missing; sequencing was by immunoSEQ multiplex PCR. The sample holds about 330,000 clones, roughly nine tenths seen once. Sequenced input: PBMCs or T cells enriched from blood (not recorded which). These receptor sequences come from a woman in her 30s who had recovered from COVID-19. The CDR3 runs from the conserved cysteine through the conserved F or W. For some rows the clone size is stated as once, few or many, or as a class when expanded; others skip it.

>NA|TRBJ2-3|TRBV7-9
CASSPTSGGQEDTQYF
>NA|TRBJ1-5|TRBV3-1/TRBV3-2
CASSNALYQPQHF
>NA|TRBJ1-2|TRBV28
CASSFSEVYGYTF
>NA|TRBJ2-2|TRBV19
CASSIRRGQGVTGELFF
>NA|TRBJ2-2|TRBV28
CASSFPFPSGGYTGELFF
>NA|TRBJ2-7|TRBV10-3
CAIMGAVMGSYEQYF
>NA|TRBJ2-7|TRBV9
CASSVERNSYEQYF
>NA|TRBJ1-1|TRBV28
CASSLAVMNTEAFF
>once|TRBJ2-3|TRBV5-1
CASSLYPGSDTQYF
>NA|TRBJ1-2|TRBV7-9
CASTKPPGTEGYTF
>NA|TRBJ1-4|TRBV4-3
CASSQVSGGITNEKLFF
>NA|TRBJ1-3|TRBV21-1
CASSNRREGGNTIYF
>NA|TRBJ1-6|TRBV3-1/TRBV3-2
CASSQTGTYNSPLHF
>NA|TRBJ1-5|TRBV6-2/TRBV6-3
CASSYSPTIAQGAQPQHF
>NA|TRBJ1-2|TRBV7-2
CASSEGQAFNYGYTF
>NA|TRBJ2-7|TRBV7-7
CASSSSTGLVYEQYF
>NA|TRBJ1-4|TRBV4-3
CASSQARGIANEKLFF
>NA|TRBJ2-2|TRBV29-1
CSVEDPAGQALAGGPSGELFF
>NA|TRBJ2-7|TRBV11-2
CASSSSRVDEQYF
>once|TRBJ2-4|TRBV19
CASSIGTSGTAKNIQYF
>NA|TRBJ2-7|TRBV5-1
CASSLGGTSSSYEQYF
>NA|TRBJ2-7|TRBV27
CASSLSSSGTGSSYEQYF
>NA|TRBJ2-1|TRBV2
CASMGRGPYNEQFF
>NA|TRBJ2-5|TRBV7-9
CASSLGSGRVETQYF
>NA|TRBJ2-7|TRBV6-2/TRBV6-3
CASSVQYSVYEQYF
>NA|TRBJ2-7|TRBV19
CASSTGGQRSHEQYF
>once|TRBJ2-6|TRBV11-3
CASSLDGQGTDGANVLTF
>NA|TRBJ1-5|TRBV28
CASSPIWDSNQPQHF
>NA|TRBJ1-1|TRBV28
CASRGGNTEAFF
>NA|TRBJ1-1|TRBV18
CASSPTGYDAEAFF
>NA|TRBJ2-3|TRBV7-9
CASSFESDTQYF
>NA|TRBJ2-7|TRBV4-1
CASSQGGLAGEWGSYEQYF
>NA|TRBJ2-5|TRBV5-4
CASSLGYQETQYF
>NA|TRBJ2-7|TRBV28
CASSLVPPGQYEQYF
>NA|TRBJ2-3|TRBV6-5
CASRRESTDTQYF
>NA|TRBJ1-4|TRBV20-1
CSASSGGNGEKLFF
>NA|TRBJ2-5|TRBV9
CASTPGSSRETQYF
>NA|TRBJ2-1|TRBV27
CASSYSGLAGGNEQFF
>NA|TRBJ1-1|TRBV12-3/TRBV12-4
CASSLRQGGAFF